Each of the 19 T cell receptor beta chains below was sequenced from the same sample in a study of PD-L1 blockade in urothelial cancer. Generated by immunoSEQ multiplex PCR, the TCRdb table keeps only in-frame clones and is missing some. The sample has about 95,000 clones, 80% to 90% seen once. Time point of the sample: pretreatment peripheral blood. Here the sequenced sample was PBMCs, taken around atezolizumab (anti-PD-L1) treatment. All receptors derive from a man aged 55 to 70 with urothelial cancer.

This sequence joins TRBV5-4 and TRBJ2-7; D is ambiguous. This CDR3 has 14 amino acids. V was trimmed by 4 bases and J by 0 bases, leaving 11 bases between them. The V gene's germline CDR1 is SGHNT and CDR2 YYREEE (reference sequence). CDR3 bases: TGTGCCAGCAGCCCGGCGGCCCCCTCCTACGAGCAGTACTTC. Residues: CASSPAAPSYEQYF.

The chain joins TRBV6-5 to TRBJ2-5; 15 bases line up with TRBD2. J gave up 5 bases and V 6 bases, and 4 bases lay outside the gene matches. The CDR3 runs to 15 residues. From germline, CDR1 is MNHEY and CDR2 SVGAGI. The CDR3 loop is CASSRTSGGVETQYF. CDR3 DNA: TGTGCCAGCAGCCGGACTAGCGGGGGGGTCGAGACCCAGTACTTC.

This rearrangement joins TRBV5-1 to TRBJ1-4, with D uncertain. Trimming pared 8 bases from V and 0 bases from J, leaving 11 bases between. Germline V CDR1 and CDR2: SGHRS, YFSETQ. The CDR3 covers 14 residues. As DNA, the CDR3 is TGCGCCAGTCAACAGCAACCAACTAATGAAAAACTGTTTTTT. Amino acids: CASQQQPTNEKLFF.

The chain has TRBV9 and TRBJ2-1; the match to TRBD2 covers 11 bases. In germline, CDR1 is SGDLS, CDR2 YYNGEE. The V and J ends lost 0 bases and 6 bases, in that order; junction bases with no gene match: 8. This CDR3 has 17 residues. CDR3 sequence reads: CASSVDPSGGIRNEQFF. CDR3 DNA sequence: TGTGCCAGCAGCGTAGACCCTAGCGGGGGGATTCGCAATGAGCAGTTCTTC.

V and J are TRBV5-1 and TRBJ2-7; TRBD1 agrees at 10 bases. The junction had 6 bases not matched to a gene; V was cut back by 3 bases and J by 6 bases. This CDR3 region has 14 residues. Germline CDR1 SGHRS, CDR2 YFSETQ. CDR3: CASSSGTGEGEQYF. CDR3 sequence (DNA): TGCGCCAGCAGCTCCGGGACAGGGGAAGGCGAGCAGTACTTC.

The V call is TRBV18, the J call TRBJ2-7; TRBD1 matches at 7 bases. CDR1 is KGHSH and CDR2 is LQKENI in the germline V gene. V shed 2 bases, J shed 7 bases, and the junction held 5 bases outside the gene matches. The length of the CDR3 is 13 residues. The CDR3 is CASSPGQALEQYF. DNA of the CDR3: TGTGCCAGCTCACCAGGACAGGCCCTGGAGCAGTACTTC.

The chain links TRBV7-8 to TRBJ2-1, with a possible D match to TRBD1 (5 bases). This CDR3 contains 12 residues. Germline CDR1 and CDR2: SGHVS and FQNEAQ. V lost 1 base and J 10 bases, leaving 8 bases between the germline ends. The CDR3 DNA is TGTGCCAGCAGCTTAGGACAGAAGGAGCAGTTCTTC. It encodes CASSLGQKEQFF. Full variable domain (rest looked up from reference TRBV7-8 and TRBJ2-1): GAGVSQSPRYKVAKRGQDVALRCDPISGHVSLFWYQQALGQGPEFLTYFQNEAQLDKSGLPSDRFFAERPEGSVSTLKIQRTQQEDSAVYLCASSLGQKEQFFGPGTRLTVL.

In DNA form, the CDR3 reads TGTGCCAGCAGTGGAGTAGCGCTCTATGGCTACACCTTC. This translates into CASSGVALYGYTF. This rearrangement joins TRBV25-1 to TRBJ1-2, with D unresolved. The germline V gene encodes CDR1 MGHDK and CDR2 SYGVNS. CDR3 length: 13 amino acids. Trimming cost V 4 bases and J 4 bases, with 10 bases left between them.

V gene TRBV5-6 combines with J gene TRBJ1-5, with D uncertain. With 7 bases removed from V and 0 bases from J, the gap between germline ends came to 17 bases. Germline V gene data show CDR1 as SGHDT and CDR2 as YYEEEE. The CDR3 consists of 16 residues. The CDR3 region has the DNA TGTGCCAGCGGGTCATCAGGCCGTTATAGCAATCAGCCCCAGCATTTT. This sequence encodes CASGSSGRYSNQPQHF. Supplemented by reference TRBV5-6 and TRBJ1-5, the full variable domain reads DAGVTQSPTHLIKTRGQQVTLRCSPKSGHDTVSWYQQALGQGPQFIFQYYEEEERQRGNFPDRFSGHQFPNYSSELNVNALLLGDSALYLCASGSSGRYSNQPQHFGDGTRLSIL.

The chain recombines TRBV2 with TRBJ2-7; 9 nucleotides align to TRBD1. Germline CDR1 is SNHLY and CDR2 is FYNNEI. The CDR3 length is 14 residues. The V and J ends lost 7 bases and 2 bases, in that order; junction bases with no gene match: 6. The DNA for the CDR3 is TGTGCCAGCAAAGGACAGGGGCCAACCTACGAGCAGTACTTC. Residues: CASKGQGPTYEQYF. Drawing the rest from reference TRBV2 and TRBJ2-7, the complete variable domain is EPEVTQTPSHQVTQMGQEVILRCVPISNHLYFYWYRQILGQKVEFLVSFYNNEISEKSEIFDDQFSVERPDGSNFTLKIRSTKLEDSAMYFCASKGQGPTYEQYFGPGTRLTVT.

This clone appeared a few times. V and J are TRBV28 and TRBJ2-1; TRBD1 aligns across 7 bases. Germline V gives CDR1 MDHEN, CDR2 SYDVKM. V was clipped by 8 bases and J by 4 bases; unmatched bases: 11. The CDR3 is made up of 15 amino acids. The CDR3 region is CASAKRDSPYNEQFF. The DNA for the CDR3 is TGTGCCAGCGCCAAACGGGACAGTCCTTACAATGAGCAGTTCTTC.

The V and J genes are TRBV6-1 and TRBJ2-5; 8 bases are a match to TRBD1. The CDR3 covers 15 residues. V dropped 7 bases and J dropped 4; count of bases not matched to a gene: 11. The germline gives CDR1 MNHNS, CDR2 SASEGT. The CDR3, as DNA: TGTGCCAGCATACTCGGACAGGGCCTGTCAGAGACCCAGTACTTC. Encoded protein: CASILGQGLSETQYF.

J is TRBJ2-1 and V is TRBV5-1, with 9 bases fitting TRBD2. Germline-derived CDR1 and CDR2 are SGHRS and YFSETQ. The junction had 7 bases not matched to a gene; V was cut back by 3 bases and J by 9 bases. This CDR3 has 14 amino acids. The chain's CDR3 is CASSSGGGAAEQFF. CDR3 sequence (DNA): TGCGCCAGCAGCTCGGGCGGGGGGGCCGCTGAGCAGTTCTTC. Variable domain in full (rest from reference TRBV5-1 and TRBJ2-1): KAGVTQTPRYLIKTRGQQVTLSCSPISGHRSVSWYQQTPGQGLQFLFEYFSETQRNKGNFPGRFSGRQFSNSRSEMNVSTLELGDSALYLCASSSGGGAAEQFFGPGTRLTVL.

The V and J genes are TRBV7-2 and TRBJ2-7; D may be TRBD2 (6 bases). V dropped 5 bases and J dropped 6 bases, with 17 bases sitting between them. This CDR3 comprises 14 residues. The germline V gene encodes CDR1 SGHTA and CDR2 FQGNSA. CDR3 amino acids: CASSTPGESGEQYF. CDR3 coding DNA: TGTGCCAGCAGCACACCGGGGGAATCCGGCGAGCAGTACTTC. Full variable domain (outside the CDR3, taken from reference TRBV7-2 and TRBJ2-7): GAGVSQSPSNKVTEKGKDVELRCDPISGHTALYWYRQSLGQGLEFLIYFQGNSAPDKSGLPSDRFSAERTGGSVSTLTIQRTQQEDSAVYLCASSTPGESGEQYFGPGTRLTVT.

The chain uses TRBV29-1 and TRBJ2-3, with 12 bases lining up with TRBD2. This CDR3 comprises 16 residues. V was pared by 6 bases and J by 6 bases, with 13 bases of the junction left unmatched. Looked up from germline, CDR1 is SQVTM and CDR2 is ANQGSEA. The CDR3 DNA is TGCAGCGTGACGGGGTTACTAGCGGGAGGTACGGATACGCAGTATTTT. As protein: CSVTGLLAGGTDTQYF.

V is TRBV2 and J is TRBJ1-3; D is undetermined. Per the germline V gene, CDR1 is SNHLY and CDR2 is FYNNEI. V shed 9 bases and J shed 0 bases, with 9 bases lying between them. The CDR3 covers 13 residues. This CDR3 reads CASTHLSGNTIYF. In nucleotides, the CDR3 is TGTGCCAGTACACACCTCTCTGGAAACACCATATATTTT.

This chain links TRBV6-4 with TRBJ2-3, with 7 bases lining up with TRBD2. Germline V gene data show CDR1 as MRHNA and CDR2 as SNTAGT. The J segment lost 0 bases and the V segment lost 2 bases, leaving 5 bases of the junction unmatched. This CDR3 region has 16 residues. CDR3 residues: CASSDGLAVSTDTQYF. The CDR3 DNA reads as TGTGCCAGCAGTGACGGGCTAGCGGTGAGCACAGATACGCAGTATTTT.

Only one count was recorded for this clone. The V call is TRBV27, the J call TRBJ2-1; TRBD2 aligns across 9 bases. The germline gives CDR1 MNHEY, CDR2 SMNVEV (reference sequence). With 6 bases clipped from V and 7 bases from J, the junction kept 7 bases outside the gene matches. The CDR3 loop spans 14 amino acids. The CDR3 region has the DNA TGTGCCAGCAGCCAAAGCGGGGGGATGAATGAGCAGTTCTTC. Translated, it gives CASSQSGGMNEQFF.

The chain is built from TRBV29-1 and TRBJ2-1; 11 bases match TRBD1. CDR1 is SQVTM, CDR2 ANQGSEA, per germline. V dropped 0 bases and J dropped 4; count of bases not matched to a gene: 5. This CDR3 has 16 residues. This chain's CDR3 is CSVEDRGQGAYNEQFF. Written as DNA, the CDR3 is TGCAGCGTTGAAGATCGCGGACAGGGGGCATACAATGAGCAGTTCTTC.